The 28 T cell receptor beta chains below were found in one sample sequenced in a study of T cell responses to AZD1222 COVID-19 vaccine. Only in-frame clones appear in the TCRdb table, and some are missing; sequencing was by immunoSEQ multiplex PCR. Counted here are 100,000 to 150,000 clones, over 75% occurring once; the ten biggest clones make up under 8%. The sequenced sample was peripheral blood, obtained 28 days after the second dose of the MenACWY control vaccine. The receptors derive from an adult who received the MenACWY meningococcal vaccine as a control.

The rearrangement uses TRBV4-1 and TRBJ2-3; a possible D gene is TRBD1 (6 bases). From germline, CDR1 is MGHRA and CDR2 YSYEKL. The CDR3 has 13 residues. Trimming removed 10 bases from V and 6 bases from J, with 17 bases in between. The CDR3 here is CATSRDTLDTQYF. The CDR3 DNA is TGCGCCACGTCGAGGGACACCCTGGATACGCAGTATTTT.

CDR3 protein: CASIEREAGDTGELFF. Written as DNA, the CDR3 is TGTGCCAGCATCGAGAGGGAGGCAGGGGACACCGGGGAGCTGTTTTTT. The V gene is TRBV28, the J gene TRBJ2-2; D tentatively reads TRBD1 or TRBD2 (6 bases each). The CDR3 has 16 residues. V lost 7 bases and J lost 3, with 18 bases in between. The V gene's germline CDR1 is MDHEN and CDR2 SYDVKM. Combining the CDR3 with reference TRBV28 and TRBJ2-2 gives the whole variable domain DVKVTQSSRYLVKRTGEKVFLECVQDMDHENMFWYRQDPGLGLRLIYFSYDVKMKEKGDIPEGYSVSREKKERFSLILESASTNQTSMYLCASIEREAGDTGELFFGEGSRLTVL.

This chain's CDR3 is CASSLVQGADSNQPQHF. CDR3 coding DNA: TGTGCCAGCAGCTTAGTACAGGGGGCAGACAGCAATCAGCCCCAGCATTTT. J is TRBJ1-5 and V is TRBV7-9; 9 positions match TRBD1. From germline, CDR1 is SEHNR and CDR2 FQNEAQ (reference sequence). J gave up 1 base and V 1 base, and 5 bases lay outside the gene matches. This CDR3 contains 17 residues.

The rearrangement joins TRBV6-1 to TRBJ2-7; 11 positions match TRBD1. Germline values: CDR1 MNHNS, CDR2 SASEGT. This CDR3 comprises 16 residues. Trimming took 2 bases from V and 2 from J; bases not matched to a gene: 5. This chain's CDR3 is CASSERRGQGAYEQYV. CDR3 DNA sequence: TGTGCCAGCAGTGAAAGGAGGGGACAGGGGGCCTACGAGCAGTACGTC.

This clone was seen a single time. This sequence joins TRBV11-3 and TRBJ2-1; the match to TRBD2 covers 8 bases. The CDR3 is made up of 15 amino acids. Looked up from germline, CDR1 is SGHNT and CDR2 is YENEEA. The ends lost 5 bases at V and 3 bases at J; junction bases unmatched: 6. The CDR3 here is CASSPGTRHYNEQFF. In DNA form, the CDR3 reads TGTGCCAGCAGCCCCGGGACTAGGCACTACAATGAGCAGTTCTTC.

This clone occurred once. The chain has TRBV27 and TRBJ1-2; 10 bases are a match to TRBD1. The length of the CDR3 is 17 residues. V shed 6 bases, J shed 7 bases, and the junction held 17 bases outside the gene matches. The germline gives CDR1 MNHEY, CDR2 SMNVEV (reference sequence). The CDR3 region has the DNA TGTGCCAGCAGCCAGAAGCGGAGGGACAGGGGATCGCGTGGCTACACCTTC. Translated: CASSQKRRDRGSRGYTF.

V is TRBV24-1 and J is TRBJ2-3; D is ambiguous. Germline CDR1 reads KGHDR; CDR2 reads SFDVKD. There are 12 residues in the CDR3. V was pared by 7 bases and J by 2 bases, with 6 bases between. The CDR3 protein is CATRGYTDTQYF. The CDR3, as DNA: TGTGCCACCAGGGGTTACACAGATACGCAGTATTTT.

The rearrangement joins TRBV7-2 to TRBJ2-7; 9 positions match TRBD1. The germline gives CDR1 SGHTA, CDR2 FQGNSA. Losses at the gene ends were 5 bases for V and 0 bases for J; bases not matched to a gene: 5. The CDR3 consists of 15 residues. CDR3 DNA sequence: TGTGCCAGCAGCCCGTGGGACAGGGACTCCTACGAGCAGTACTTC. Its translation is CASSPWDRDSYEQYF. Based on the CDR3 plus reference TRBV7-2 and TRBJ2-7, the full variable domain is GAGVSQSPSNKVTEKGKDVELRCDPISGHTALYWYRQSLGQGLEFLIYFQGNSAPDKSGLPSDRFSAERTGGSVSTLTIQRTQQEDSAVYLCASSPWDRDSYEQYFGPGTRLTVT.

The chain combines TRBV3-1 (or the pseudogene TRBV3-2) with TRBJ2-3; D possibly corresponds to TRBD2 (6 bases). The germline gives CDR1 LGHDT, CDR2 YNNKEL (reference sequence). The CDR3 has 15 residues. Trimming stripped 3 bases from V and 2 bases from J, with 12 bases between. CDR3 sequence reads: CASSQVAVYTDTQYF. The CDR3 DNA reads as TGTGCCAGCAGCCAGGTAGCGGTCTACACAGATACGCAGTATTTT.

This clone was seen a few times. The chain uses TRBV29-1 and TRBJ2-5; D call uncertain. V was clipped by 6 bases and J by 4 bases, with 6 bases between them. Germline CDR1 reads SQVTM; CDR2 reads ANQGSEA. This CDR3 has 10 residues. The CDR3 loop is CSVVGETQYF. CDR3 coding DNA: TGCAGCGTCGTAGGAGAGACCCAGTACTTC.

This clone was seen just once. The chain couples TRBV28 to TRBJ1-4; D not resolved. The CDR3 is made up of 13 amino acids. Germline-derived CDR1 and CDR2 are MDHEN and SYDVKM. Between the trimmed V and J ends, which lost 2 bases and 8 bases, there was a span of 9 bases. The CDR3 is CASSLNLGEKLFF. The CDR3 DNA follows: TGTGCCAGCAGTTTAAACCTAGGGGAAAAACTGTTTTTT.

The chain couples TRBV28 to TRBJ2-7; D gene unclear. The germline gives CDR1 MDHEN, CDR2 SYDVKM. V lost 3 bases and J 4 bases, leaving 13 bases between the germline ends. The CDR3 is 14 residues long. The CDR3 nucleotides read TGTGCCAGCAGTTTGGGGTCCTTTCGTTACGAGCAGTACTTC. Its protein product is CASSLGSFRYEQYF. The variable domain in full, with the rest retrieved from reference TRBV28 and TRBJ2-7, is DVKVTQSSRYLVKRTGEKVFLECVQDMDHENMFWYRQDPGLGLRLIYFSYDVKMKEKGDIPEGYSVSREKKERFSLILESASTNQTSMYLCASSLGSFRYEQYFGPGTRLTVT.

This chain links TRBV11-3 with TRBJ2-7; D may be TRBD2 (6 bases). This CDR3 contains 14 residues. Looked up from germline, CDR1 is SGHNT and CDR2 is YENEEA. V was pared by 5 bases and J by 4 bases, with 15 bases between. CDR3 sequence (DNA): TGTGCCAGCAGCGCAGGAGGGTTGCGATACGAGCAGTACTTC. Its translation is CASSAGGLRYEQYF.

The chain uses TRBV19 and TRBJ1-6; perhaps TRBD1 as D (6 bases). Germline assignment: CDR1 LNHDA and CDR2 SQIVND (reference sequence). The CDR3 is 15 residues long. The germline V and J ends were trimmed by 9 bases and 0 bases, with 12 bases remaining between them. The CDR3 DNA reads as TGTGCCAGCGAAGGACAGAGCTCCTATAATTCACCCCTCCACTTT. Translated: CASEGQSSYNSPLHF.

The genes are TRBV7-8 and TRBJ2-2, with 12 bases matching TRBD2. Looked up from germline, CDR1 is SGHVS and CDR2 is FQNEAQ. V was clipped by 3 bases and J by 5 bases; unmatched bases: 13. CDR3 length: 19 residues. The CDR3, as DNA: TGTGCCAGCAGCTTTCCGACTAGCGGGGGAAGGTTCAGTACCGGGGAGCTGTTTTTT. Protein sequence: CASSFPTSGGRFSTGELFF.

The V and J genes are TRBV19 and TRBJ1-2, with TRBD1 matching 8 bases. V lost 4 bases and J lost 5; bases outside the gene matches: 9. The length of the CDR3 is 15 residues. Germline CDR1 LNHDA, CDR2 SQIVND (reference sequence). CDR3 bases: TGTGCCAGTAGTACCGAGGTAACAGGGGGTTATGGCTACACCTTC. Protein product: CASSTEVTGGYGYTF.

The CDR3 nucleotides read TGTGCCAGCAGTGAATCCTACGGGGGAGGCTATGGCTACACCTTC. Translation gives CASSESYGGGYGYTF. The rearrangement uses TRBV2 and TRBJ1-2, with a tentative D call TRBD1 (5 bases). This CDR3 comprises 15 residues. Germline loops: CDR1 SNHLY, CDR2 FYNNEI. V shed 2 bases and J shed 4 bases, with 14 bases lying between them.

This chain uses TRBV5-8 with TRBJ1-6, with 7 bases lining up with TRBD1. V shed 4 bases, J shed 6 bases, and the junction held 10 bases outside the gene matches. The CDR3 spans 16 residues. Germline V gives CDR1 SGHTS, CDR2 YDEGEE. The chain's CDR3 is CASSLLQGLGNSPLHF. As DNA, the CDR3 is TGTGCCAGCAGCCTTTTACAGGGGCTTGGTAATTCACCCCTCCACTTT.

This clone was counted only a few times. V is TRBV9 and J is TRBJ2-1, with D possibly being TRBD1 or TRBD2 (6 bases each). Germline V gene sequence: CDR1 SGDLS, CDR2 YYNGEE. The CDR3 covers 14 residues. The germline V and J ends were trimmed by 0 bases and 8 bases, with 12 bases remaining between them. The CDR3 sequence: CASSVGQGGHEQFF. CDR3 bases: TGTGCCAGCAGCGTAGGTCAAGGGGGGCATGAGCAGTTCTTC.

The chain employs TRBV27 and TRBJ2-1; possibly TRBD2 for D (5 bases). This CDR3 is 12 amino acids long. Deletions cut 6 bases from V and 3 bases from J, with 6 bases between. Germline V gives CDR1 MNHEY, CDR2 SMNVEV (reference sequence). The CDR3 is CASSGDYNEQFF. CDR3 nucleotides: TGTGCCAGCAGCGGGGACTACAATGAGCAGTTCTTC.

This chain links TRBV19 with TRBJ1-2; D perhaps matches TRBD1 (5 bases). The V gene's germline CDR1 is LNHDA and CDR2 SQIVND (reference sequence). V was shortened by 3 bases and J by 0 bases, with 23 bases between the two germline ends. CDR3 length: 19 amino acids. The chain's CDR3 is CASSIQAPGGARANYGYTF. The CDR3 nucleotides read TGTGCCAGTAGTATTCAGGCCCCGGGTGGGGCGAGAGCTAACTATGGCTACACCTTC.

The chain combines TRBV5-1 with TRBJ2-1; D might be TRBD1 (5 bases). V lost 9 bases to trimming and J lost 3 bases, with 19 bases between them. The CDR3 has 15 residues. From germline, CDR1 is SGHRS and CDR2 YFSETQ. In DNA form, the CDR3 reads TGCGCCACCTCGAAGGGGTCCCCCGACTACAATGAGCAGTTCTTC. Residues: CATSKGSPDYNEQFF.

The CDR3: CASSINRDSRGNTIYF. For the CDR3, the DNA is TGTGCCAGTAGTATTAACCGGGACAGCAGGGGAAACACCATATATTTT. The rearrangement links TRBV19 to TRBJ1-3; TRBD1 agrees at 7 bases. The length of the CDR3 is 16 residues. Germline values: CDR1 LNHDA, CDR2 SQIVND (reference sequence). The V gene end was trimmed by 3 bases and the J gene end by 4 bases; junction bases not matched to a gene: 9.

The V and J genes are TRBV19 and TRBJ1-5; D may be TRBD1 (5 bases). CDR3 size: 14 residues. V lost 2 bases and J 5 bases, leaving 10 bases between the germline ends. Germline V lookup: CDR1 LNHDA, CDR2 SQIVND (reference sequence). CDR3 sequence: CASSIRGMDQPQHF. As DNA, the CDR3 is TGTGCCAGTAGTATACGGGGGATGGATCAGCCCCAGCATTTT.

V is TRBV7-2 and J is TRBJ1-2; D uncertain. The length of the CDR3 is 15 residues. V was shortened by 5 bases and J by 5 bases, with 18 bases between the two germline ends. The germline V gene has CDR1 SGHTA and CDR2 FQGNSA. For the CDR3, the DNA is TGTGCCAGCAGCCCTAGGCCAGGTTTGGCTTATGGCTACACCTTC. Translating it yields CASSPRPGLAYGYTF.

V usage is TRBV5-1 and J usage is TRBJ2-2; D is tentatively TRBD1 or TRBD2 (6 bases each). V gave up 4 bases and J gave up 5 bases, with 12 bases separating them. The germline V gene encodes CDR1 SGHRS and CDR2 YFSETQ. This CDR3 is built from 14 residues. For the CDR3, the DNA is TGCGCCAGCAGCGTAGGGGGGCGGACCGGGGAGCTGTTTTTT. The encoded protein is CASSVGGRTGELFF.

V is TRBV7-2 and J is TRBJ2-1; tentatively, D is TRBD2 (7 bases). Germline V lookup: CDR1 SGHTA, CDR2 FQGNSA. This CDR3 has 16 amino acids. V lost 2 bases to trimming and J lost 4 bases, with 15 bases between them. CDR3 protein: CASSLSSGGPYNEQFF. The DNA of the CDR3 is TGTGCCAGCAGCTTATCTTCCGGGGGGCCATACAATGAGCAGTTCTTC.

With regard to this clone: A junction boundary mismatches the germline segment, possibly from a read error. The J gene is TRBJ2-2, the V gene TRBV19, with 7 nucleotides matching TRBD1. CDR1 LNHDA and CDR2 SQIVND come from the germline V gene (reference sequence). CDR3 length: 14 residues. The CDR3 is CASSIRGLAGELLF. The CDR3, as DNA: TGTGCCAGTAGTATTAGGGGGCTCGCCGGGGAGCTGCTTTTT.